The entry below gives a single TCR beta chain sequence along with its context. This entry belongs to a study of blood T cell repertoires in COVID-19. The wider study: Donors in the United States, Italy and Spain gave samples during acute or convalescent COVID-19.

Germline-derived CDR1 and CDR2 are LNHDA and SQIVND (reference sequence). V shed 4 bases, J shed 1 base, and the junction held 5 bases outside the gene matches. This CDR3 contains 15 residues. The assay was immunoSEQ multiplex PCR, and TCRdb's table has in-frame clones only and misses some. The sample carries roughly 440,000 clones, about 91% recorded once. The material sequenced was peripheral blood. The clonotype was recovered from a woman in her forties or fifties with COVID-19, enrolled during active disease. V usage is TRBV19 and J usage is TRBJ1-2; 8 bases are shared with TRBD1. CDR3 bases: TGTGCCAGTAGTACGGCTGGGACAGGTAACTATGGCTACACCTTC. It yields the protein CASSTAGTGNYGYTF.